This paragraph covers one TCR beta chain sequence. The second PCR ran roughly 7 to 11 cycles with a sample-barcoded 5' primer and J-beta primers. TCRdb reanalysed the 5' RACE reads using MiXCR and keeps one entry per CDR3 protein. The repertoire has approximately 1.5 million distinct CDR3 sequences, approximately 43% of them found once; the top ten carry approximately 4.1%. The record originates from a study of blood T cells in healthy people across ages. V was shortened by 5 bases and J by 6 bases, with 10 bases between the two germline ends. The CDR3 sequence is 12 residues long. Germline loops: CDR1 LNHDA, CDR2 SQIVND (reference sequence).

This receptor was identified in a woman aged 18-29 years in good health. This chain links TRBV19 with TRBJ1-2, with D hard to call. The sequencing sample was made of blood. The DNA for the CDR3 is TGTGCCAGTAGTCCCGTCGCAAATGGCTACACCTTC. Protein sequence: CASSPVANGYTF.